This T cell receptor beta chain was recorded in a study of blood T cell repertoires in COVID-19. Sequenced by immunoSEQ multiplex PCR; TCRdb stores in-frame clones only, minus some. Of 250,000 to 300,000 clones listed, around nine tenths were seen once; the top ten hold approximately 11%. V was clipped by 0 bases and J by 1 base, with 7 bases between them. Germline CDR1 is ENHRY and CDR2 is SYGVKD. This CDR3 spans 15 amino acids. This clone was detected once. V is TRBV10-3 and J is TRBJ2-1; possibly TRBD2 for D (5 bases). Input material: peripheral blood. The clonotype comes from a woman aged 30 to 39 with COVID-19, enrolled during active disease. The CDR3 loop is CAISESAGSYNEQFF. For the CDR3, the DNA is TGTGCCATCAGTGAGTCCGCGGGTTCCTACAATGAGCAGTTCTTC.